This entry is about one TCR beta chain. Trimming shortened V by 5 bases and J by 4 bases, and 9 bases separated the two germline ends. This CDR3 is built from 12 residues. The V gene's germline CDR1 is MDHEN and CDR2 SYDVKM. Method: immunoSEQ multiplex PCR; TCRdb's copy keeps in-frame clones and lacks some. This table holds about 250,000 clones, about 91% found once. This sample is drawn from a study of blood T cell repertoires in COVID-19. Whole-study context: COVID-19 samples collected from the United States, Italy and Spain covered acute and convalescent phases.

The chain links TRBV28 to TRBJ2-7; a possible D gene is TRBD2 (5 bases). The receptor comes from a woman under 40 with COVID-19, enrolled during active disease. The source material was peripheral blood. CDR3: CASSLRVYEQYF. CDR3 in DNA: TGTGCCAGCAGTCTGAGGGTGTACGAGCAGTACTTC.